These 2 T cell receptor beta chains originate from one sample sequenced in a study of blood T cell repertoires in COVID-19. Libraries were prepared by immunoSEQ multiplex PCR; TCRdb keeps only in-frame clonotypes and omits some of them. The repertoire consists of some 59,000 clones, with over 90% occurring once and the leading ten covering around 3.9%. Sequences were obtained from peripheral blood. These receptors all stem from a middle-aged man with acute or convalescent COVID-19.

This chain links TRBV3-1 (or the pseudogene TRBV3-2) with TRBJ1-6; D not certain. CDR3 size: 15 residues. CDR1 is LGHDT, CDR2 YNNKEL, per germline (reference sequence). Between the trimmed V and J ends, which lost 5 bases and 4 bases, there was a span of 12 bases. CDR3 sequence: CASSGTLQYNSPLHF. The CDR3, as DNA: TGTGCCAGCAGCGGAACTTTACAGTATAATTCACCCCTCCACTTT.

V is TRBV30 and J is TRBJ2-7; D uncertain. Germline CDR1 is GTSNPN and CDR2 is SVGIG (reference sequence). The CDR3 extends over 15 amino acids. Trimming shortened V by 0 bases and J by 4 bases, and 16 bases separated the two germline ends. In DNA, the CDR3 is TGTGCCTGGAGTGTACCCCCGCGCGGCCCATACGAGCAGTACTTC. Its translation is CAWSVPPRGPYEQYF.